These 22 T cell receptor beta chains were all obtained from the same sample, sequenced in a study of graft-versus-host responses after intestinal transplantation. These receptors have no identified antigens. Produced via immunoSEQ multiplex PCR; TCRdb's table is partial and in-frame only. In the table there are around 100,000 clones, more than 75% of which are singletons. The sequences come from unstimulated CD4+ T cells sorted from spleen or lymph node cells, collected before intestinal transplant. These receptors all stem from a human donor who received an intestinal transplant.

To note about this clone: Distinct nucleotide sequences in the sample also encode this CDR3. This sequence joins TRBV5-1 and TRBJ1-6, with 7 bases fitting TRBD1. CDR1 SGHRS and CDR2 YFSETQ come from the germline V gene. The CDR3 is 14 amino acids. V was pared by 4 bases and J by 4 bases, with 2 bases of the junction left unmatched. The CDR3: CASSLGQYNSPLHF. Here the CDR3 DNA reads TGCGCCAGCAGCCTGGGACAGTATAATTCACCCCTCCACTTT.

V and J are TRBV7-3 and TRBJ2-1; 10 positions match TRBD1. This CDR3 has 19 residues. From germline, CDR1 is SGHTA and CDR2 FQGTGA. J lost 1 base, V lost 2 bases, and 11 bases had no gene match. The CDR3 loop is CASSLQPGTGVGSYNEQFF. CDR3 DNA sequence: TGTGCCAGCAGCTTACAACCCGGGACAGGGGTCGGGTCCTACAATGAGCAGTTCTTC.

The V and J genes are TRBV7-2 and TRBJ2-2; no clear D. Germline CDR1 reads SGHTA; CDR2 reads FQGNSA. Trimming left V 1 base short and J 4 bases short, with 10 bases between. There are 15 residues in the CDR3. DNA of the CDR3: TGTGCCAGCAGCTTAGTTGGATTACCCACCGGGGAGCTGTTTTTT. Translation: CASSLVGLPTGELFF.

V is TRBV5-6 and J is TRBJ2-2; D is unclear. Between the trimmed V and J ends, which lost 0 bases and 2 bases, there was a span of 8 bases. This CDR3 region has 15 residues. Germline-derived CDR1 and CDR2 are SGHDT and YYEEEE. CDR3 coding DNA: TGTGCCAGCAGCTTGGCCGGGCCTAACACCGGGGAGCTGTTTTTT. As protein: CASSLAGPNTGELFF.

This clone was observed a single time. The chain couples TRBV5-6 to TRBJ1-5; a weak D match, TRBD1 (5 bases). CDR1 SGHDT and CDR2 YYEEEE come from the germline V gene. V shed 3 bases and J shed 4 bases, with 11 bases lying between them. The CDR3 loop spans 14 amino acids. DNA for the CDR3: TGTGCCAGCAGCTATGGGACGGGTAATCAGCCCCAGCATTTT. This sequence encodes CASSYGTGNQPQHF.

There are a few counts of this clone. The genes are TRBV11-2 and TRBJ1-6, with a possible D match to TRBD1 (5 bases). The CDR3 consists of 15 residues. The V end lost 0 bases, the J end lost 9 bases, and 12 bases lay between the germline ends. Germline V gene data show CDR1 as SGHAT and CDR2 as FQNNGV. The CDR3 bases are TGTGCCAGCAGCTTAGATTTAGGGGAGGTTTCACCCCTCCACTTT. It translates to CASSLDLGEVSPLHF.

CDR3 nucleotides: TGCGCCAGCAGCCCTCGGACAGGGGGCCGGGTGAACACTGAAGCTTTCTTT. This sequence encodes CASSPRTGGRVNTEAFF. This rearrangement joins TRBV5-1 to TRBJ1-1; 11 nucleotides line up with TRBD1. Unmatched junction bases numbered 8, after V lost 4 bases and J lost 0 bases. Germline lookup yields CDR1 SGHRS and CDR2 YFSETQ. This CDR3 is built from 17 residues.

This chain connects TRBV7-9 to TRBJ1-1; TRBD1 matches 8 bases. Germline CDR1 SEHNR, CDR2 FQNEAQ (reference sequence). The CDR3 extends over 17 amino acids. The V segment lost 1 base and the J segment 4 bases; nucleotides outside the gene matches: 11. In DNA form, the CDR3 reads TGTGCCAGCAGCTTAGGTCTGTTTGGACAGGGAACCACTGAAGCTTTCTTT. Its protein is CASSLGLFGQGTTEAFF. Full variable domain (rest looked up from reference TRBV7-9 and TRBJ1-1): DTGVSQNPRHKITKRGQNVTFRCDPISEHNRLYWYRQTLGQGPEFLTYFQNEAQLEKSRLLSDRFSAERPKGSFSTLEIQRTEQGDSAMYLCASSLGLFGQGTTEAFFGQGTRLTVV.

The chain carries TRBV4-2 and TRBJ1-2, with TRBD1 identical over 7 bases. This CDR3 has 14 residues. Germline V CDR1 and CDR2: LGHNA, YNFKEQ. V lost 2 bases, J lost 8 bases, and 8 bases stayed unmatched. The CDR3 protein is CASSQYDRAGGYTF. In nucleotides, the CDR3 is TGTGCCAGCAGCCAATATGACAGGGCGGGAGGCTACACCTTC.

This chain connects TRBV28 to TRBJ2-4; TRBD2 matches 9 bases. The CDR3 covers 14 residues. The germline V gene encodes CDR1 MDHEN and CDR2 SYDVKM. V lost 6 bases, J lost 8 bases, and 8 bases stayed unmatched. CDR3 protein: CASSLRGLAYIQYF. CDR3 in DNA: TGTGCCAGCAGCTTAAGGGGACTAGCATACATTCAGTACTTC.

This clone was seen a single time. This sequence joins TRBV12-5 and TRBJ1-3; D gene uncertain. This CDR3 comprises 14 residues. Germline lookup yields CDR1 LGHNT and CDR2 FRNRAP. V shed 3 bases and J shed 0 bases, with 6 bases lying between them. CDR3: CASGLGHSGNTIYF. The CDR3 DNA reads TGTGCTAGTGGTTTAGGGCACTCTGGAAACACCATATATTTT.

The chain combines TRBV5-1 with TRBJ1-1; TRBD1 matches 7 bases. Unmatched junction bases numbered 2, after V lost 2 bases and J lost 4 bases. The CDR3 spans 13 residues. CDR1 and CDR2 (germline): SGHRS, YFSETQ. The CDR3 is CASSFTGVTEAFF. The CDR3 DNA reads as TGCGCCAGCAGCTTTACAGGGGTCACTGAAGCTTTCTTT.

In DNA form, the CDR3 reads TGTGCCAGCAGTTACTCTGGACAGGGGGCCTCACCCCTCCACTTT. The encoded protein is CASSYSGQGASPLHF. The chain joins TRBV6-5 to TRBJ1-6; TRBD1 aligns across 11 bases. J lost 10 bases, V lost 0 bases, and 2 bases had no gene match. The CDR3 has 15 amino acids. Germline V CDR1 and CDR2: MNHEY, SVGAGI.

The chain carries TRBV7-2 and TRBJ2-1; TRBD2 matches at 7 bases. The germline gives CDR1 SGHTA, CDR2 FQGNSA. V trimming: 3 bases; J trimming: 7 bases; junction bases outside the gene matches: 9. The CDR3 contains 15 residues. The CDR3 is CASSFRAGVENEQFF. The CDR3 DNA is TGTGCCAGCAGCTTCCGCGCGGGAGTGGAGAATGAGCAGTTCTTC. Based on the CDR3 plus reference TRBV7-2 and TRBJ2-1, the full variable domain is GAGVSQSPSNKVTEKGKDVELRCDPISGHTALYWYRQSLGQGLEFLIYFQGNSAPDKSGLPSDRFSAERTGGSVSTLTIQRTQQEDSAVYLCASSFRAGVENEQFFGPGTRLTVL.

This chain links TRBV7-9 with TRBJ2-7; a possible D gene is TRBD2 (6 bases). Germline assignment: CDR1 SEHNR and CDR2 FQNEAQ (reference sequence). The germline V and J ends were trimmed by 2 bases and 2 bases, with 13 bases remaining between them. The CDR3 covers 15 residues. CDR3 in amino acids: CASSLSGGGTYEQYF. The CDR3 DNA sequence: TGTGCCAGCAGCTTAAGTGGAGGCGGGACCTACGAGCAGTACTTC.

The V and J genes are TRBV14 and TRBJ1-1; a possible D gene is TRBD1 (5 bases). The ends were cut back, 6 bases at V and 1 base at J, with 12 bases in the middle. This CDR3 is 14 amino acids long. Germline V gene sequence: CDR1 SGHDN, CDR2 FVKESK. CDR3 DNA sequence: TGTGCCAGCAGGGTCACCGGGGGGAACACTGAAGCTTTCTTT. Amino acids: CASRVTGGNTEAFF.

This clone has a single count. The chain's CDR3 is CASSIGTSGRGTDTQYF. The DNA for the CDR3 is TGTGCCAGCAGCATCGGGACTAGCGGGAGGGGCACAGATACGCAGTATTTT. The chain carries TRBV9 and TRBJ2-3, with 16 nucleotides matching TRBD2. V lost 4 bases, J lost 1 base, and 3 bases stayed unmatched. This CDR3 contains 17 residues. From germline, CDR1 is SGDLS and CDR2 YYNGEE.

The chain is built from TRBV7-9 and TRBJ2-5; the D gene is possibly TRBD2 (6 bases). Germline V gene lookup returns CDR1 SEHNR and CDR2 FQNEAQ (reference sequence). The CDR3 has 14 amino acids. Trimming left V 0 bases short and J 3 bases short, with 8 bases between. The CDR3 protein is CASSLASGEETQYF. The CDR3 DNA reads as TGTGCCAGCAGCTTAGCTAGCGGAGAAGAGACCCAGTACTTC. The variable domain in full, completed from reference TRBV7-9 and TRBJ2-5, reads DTGVSQNPRHKITKRGQNVTFRCDPISEHNRLYWYRQTLGQGPEFLTYFQNEAQLEKSRLLSDRFSAERPKGSFSTLEIQRTEQGDSAMYLCASSLASGEETQYFGPGTRLLVL.

This clone appeared a few times. J is TRBJ2-1 and V is TRBV5-4, with D possibly being TRBD1 (7 bases). The V gene's germline CDR1 is SGHNT and CDR2 YYREEE (reference sequence). Between the trimmed V and J ends, which lost 4 bases and 5 bases, there was a span of 19 bases. The length of the CDR3 is 16 residues. The CDR3 reads CASSPMRDRLHNEQFF. Here the CDR3 DNA reads TGTGCCAGCAGCCCAATGCGGGACAGATTACACAATGAGCAGTTCTTC.

The chain links TRBV2 to TRBJ2-2; the D call may be TRBD1 or TRBD2 (5 bases each). The CDR3 sequence is 14 residues long. CDR1 SNHLY and CDR2 FYNNEI come from the germline V gene. Trimming stripped 4 bases from V and 5 bases from J, with 11 bases between. DNA of the CDR3: TGTGCCAGCAGTGTGGGGGTAGGGACCGGGGAGCTGTTTTTT. Amino acids: CASSVGVGTGELFF.

The chain is built from TRBV29-1 and TRBJ1-4; D remains unclear. CDR3 length: 11 amino acids. V was clipped by 7 bases and J by 2 bases, with 5 bases between them. Per germline, CDR1 SQVTM and CDR2 ANQGSEA. As DNA, the CDR3 is TGCAGCGCTGATACTAATGAAAAACTGTTTTTT. Protein: CSADTNEKLFF.

V and J are TRBV5-6 and TRBJ2-1, with D possibly TRBD2 on 7 matching bases. The V and J ends lost 1 base and 4 bases respectively, with 15 bases between them. CDR1 and CDR2 from the germline V gene are SGHDT and YYEEEE. CDR3 size: 16 residues. CDR3 region: CASSLRGGSWYNEQFF. The CDR3 nucleotides read TGTGCCAGCAGCTTGAGGGGGGGATCGTGGTACAATGAGCAGTTCTTC.